The clone carrying this TCR beta chain was seen a handful of times. This specimen comes from a study of blood T cell repertoires in COVID-19. About the study: Spain, Italy and the United States supplied samples that represented acute and convalescent COVID-19. PBMCs, B-cell-depleted T cells, or T cells provided the cDNA or gDNA that made up the material.

Germline loops: CDR1 SGHTA, CDR2 FQGNSA. The CDR3 spans 14 residues. With 4 bases clipped from V and 2 bases from J, the junction kept 4 bases outside the gene matches. Authors' data handling: Amplification with reference gene primers provided the estimates of nucleated cell counts. Clones were sequenced by immunoSEQ multiplex PCR, and TCRdb holds only the in-frame ones, with some missing. The V and J calls and the clone size are those of that table, but D and trimming were determined from the DNA. The sample has around 320,000 clones, around nine tenths seen once; the top ten hold approximately 10%.

Material for sequencing was peripheral blood. The chain is built from TRBV7-2 and TRBJ2-5; 7 bases fit TRBD1. The receptor was derived from a woman aged 25 to 39 with COVID-19, enrolled during active disease. CDR3 sequence (DNA): TGTGCCAGCAGCTCGAACAGGGGACAAGAGACCCAGTACTTC. It translates to CASSSNRGQETQYF.